This T cell receptor (beta chain) was identified in a study of human T cells and chemical hapten exposure. As for time point: healthy volunteer bleed at 6 weeks. Before extraction, the whole blood was not fractionated, and total RNA was taken from it. The CDR3 is made up of 12 amino acids. V was clipped by 6 bases and J by 1 base, with 7 bases between them. In germline, CDR1 is SNHLY, CDR2 FYNNEI. TCRdb re-called the RACE reads with MiXCR, one entry per CDR3 protein. Of around 70,000 distinct CDR3 sequences listed, about 5.7% are singletons. The J gene is TRBJ2-7, the V gene TRBV2, with D uncertain. Sequenced: whole blood. This clonotype originated in a female donor in good health. Some clones in this sample may be carry-over from other donors' samples. CDR3 DNA: TGTGCCAGCAGGGCCGAGTCCTACGAGCAGTACTTC. Translation: CASRAESYEQYF.